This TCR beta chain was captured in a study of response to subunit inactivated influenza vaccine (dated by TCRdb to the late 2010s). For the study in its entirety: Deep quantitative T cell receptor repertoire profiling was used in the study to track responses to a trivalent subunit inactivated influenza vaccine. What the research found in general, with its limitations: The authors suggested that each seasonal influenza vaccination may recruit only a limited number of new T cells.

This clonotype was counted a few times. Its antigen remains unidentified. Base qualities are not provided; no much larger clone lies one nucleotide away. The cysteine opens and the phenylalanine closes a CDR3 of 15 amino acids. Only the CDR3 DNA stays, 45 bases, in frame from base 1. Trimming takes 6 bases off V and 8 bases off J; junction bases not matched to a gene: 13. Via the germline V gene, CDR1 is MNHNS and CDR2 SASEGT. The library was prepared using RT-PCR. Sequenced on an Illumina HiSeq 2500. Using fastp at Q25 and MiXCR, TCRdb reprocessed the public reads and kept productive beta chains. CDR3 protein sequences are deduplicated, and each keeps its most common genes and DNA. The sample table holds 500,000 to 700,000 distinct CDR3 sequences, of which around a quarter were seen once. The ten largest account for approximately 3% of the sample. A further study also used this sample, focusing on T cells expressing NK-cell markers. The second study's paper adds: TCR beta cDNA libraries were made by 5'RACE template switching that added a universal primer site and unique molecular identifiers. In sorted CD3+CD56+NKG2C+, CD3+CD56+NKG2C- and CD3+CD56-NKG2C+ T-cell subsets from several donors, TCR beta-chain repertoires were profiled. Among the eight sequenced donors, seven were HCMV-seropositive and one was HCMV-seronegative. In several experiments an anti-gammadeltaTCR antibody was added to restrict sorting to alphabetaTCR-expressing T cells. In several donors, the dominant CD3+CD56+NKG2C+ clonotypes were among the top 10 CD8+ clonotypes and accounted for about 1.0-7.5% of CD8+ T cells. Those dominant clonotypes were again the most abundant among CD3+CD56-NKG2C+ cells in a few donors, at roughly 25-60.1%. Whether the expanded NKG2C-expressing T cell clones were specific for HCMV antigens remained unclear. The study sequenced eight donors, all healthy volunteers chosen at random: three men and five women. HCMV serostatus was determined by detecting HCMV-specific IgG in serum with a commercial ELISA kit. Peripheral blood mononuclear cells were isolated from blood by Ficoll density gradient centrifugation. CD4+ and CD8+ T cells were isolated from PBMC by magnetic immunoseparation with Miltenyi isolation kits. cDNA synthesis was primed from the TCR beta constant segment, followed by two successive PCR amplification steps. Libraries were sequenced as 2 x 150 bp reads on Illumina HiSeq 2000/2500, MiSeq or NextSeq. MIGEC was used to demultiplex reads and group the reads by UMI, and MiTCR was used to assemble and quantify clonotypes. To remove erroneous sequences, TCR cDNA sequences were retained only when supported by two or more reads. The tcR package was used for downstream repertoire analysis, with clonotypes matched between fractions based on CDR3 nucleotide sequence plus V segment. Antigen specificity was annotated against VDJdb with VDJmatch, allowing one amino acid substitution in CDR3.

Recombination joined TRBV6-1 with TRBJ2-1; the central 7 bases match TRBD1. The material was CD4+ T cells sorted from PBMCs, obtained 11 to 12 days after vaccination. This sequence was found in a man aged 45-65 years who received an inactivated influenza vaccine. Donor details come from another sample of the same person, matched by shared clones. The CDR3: CASRVGTVRLDEQFF. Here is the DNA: TGTGCCAGCAGGGTCGGGACAGTCCGTTTGGATGAGCAGTTCTTC.